Here is one T cell receptor beta chain with its context. This sample stems from a study of blood T cell repertoires in COVID-19. The wider study: Acute and convalescent COVID-19 specimens originated in the United States, Italy and Spain. T cells, B-cell-depleted T cells, or PBMCs supplied cDNA or gDNA.

The CDR3 is 18 residues long. V was pared by 5 bases and J by 8 bases, with 23 bases of the junction left unmatched. Germline V gives CDR1 MNHEY, CDR2 SVGEGT. Original processing notes: Scientists estimated how many nucleated cells there were by amplifying reference gene primers. Using immunoSEQ multiplex PCR, the repertoire was profiled, and TCRdb retains in-frame clones only, with some absent. Clonal size and the V and J genes are those of that table, whereas D and trimming came from the DNA. The data show about 140,000 clones, 60% to 80% seen once. The receptor's source is a woman aged 45-65 years with active or convalescent COVID-19. The rearrangement joins TRBV6-2 or TRBV6-3 to TRBJ1-2; 7 bases line up with TRBD1. The sample was peripheral blood. The CDR3 sequence is CASSSSFDRARLREGYTF. CDR3 DNA sequence: TGTGCCAGCAGTAGCAGCTTCGACAGGGCACGCTTACGGGAAGGCTACACCTTC.